The rows below give T cell receptor beta chains drawn from one sample of a study of blood T cell repertoires in COVID-19. Here immunoSEQ multiplex PCR was the method, and the copy in TCRdb shows in-frame clones only, minus some. The table has 90,000 to 110,000 clones, about 75% seen once. The sequenced material came from peripheral blood. All receptors derive from a woman between 65 and 79 years old with acute or convalescent COVID-19. The CDR3 runs from the conserved cysteine through the conserved F or W. Each record gives: V gene, D gene, clone size, J gene, CDR3 protein, CDR3 DNA. The D gene is left open where the match is weak. Only some rows state a clone size, as once, few, many or a class for expanded clones.

TRBV11-3	NA	NA	TRBJ2-2	CASSLGSVTGELFF	TGTGCCAGCAGCTTAGGGTCAGTGACCGGGGAGCTGTTTTTT
TRBV7-2	TRBD1	NA	TRBJ1-5	CASSLDRGPVQPQHF	TGTGCCAGCAGCTTGGACAGGGGGCCGGTTCAGCCCCAGCATTTT
TRBV5-5	TRBD1	few	TRBJ1-4	CASSSQGALGEKLFF	TGTGCCAGCAGCTCCCAGGGGGCGCTGGGTGAAAAACTGTTTTTT
TRBV5-4	TRBD1	NA	TRBJ2-3	CASSSGQGGSTDTQYF	TGTGCCAGCAGCTCCGGACAGGGGGGTAGCACAGATACGCAGTATTTT
TRBV30	NA	NA	TRBJ2-5	CAWSVKGRGAFQETQYF	TGTGCCTGGAGTGTAAAAGGCAGGGGGGCTTTCCAAGAGACCCAGTACTTC
TRBV11-3	NA	once	TRBJ1-2	CASSCSNRVPNYGYTF	TGTGCCAGCAGCTGCTCAAACAGGGTCCCTAACTATGGCTACACCTTC
TRBV5-4	NA	NA	TRBJ1-1	CASSFGLGTEAFF	TGTGCCAGCAGCTTCGGGTTGGGCACTGAAGCTTTCTTT
TRBV7-9	NA	NA	TRBJ2-5	CASILTGIEETQYF	TGTGCCAGCATACTTACAGGGATAGAGGAGACCCAGTACTTC
TRBV7-9	TRBD1	NA	TRBJ1-5	CASSLGGHQPQHF	TGTGCCAGCAGTTTAGGGGGCCATCAGCCCCAGCATTTT
TRBV28	NA	NA	TRBJ1-5	CASQGGSGNQPQHF	TGTGCCAGCCAAGGGGGTTCCGGCAATCAGCCCCAGCATTTT
TRBV24-1	TRBD1	NA	TRBJ2-3	CATSDPLTGEADTQYF	TGTGCCACCAGTGATCCCCTGACAGGGGAGGCAGATACGCAGTATTTT
TRBV7-9	NA	NA	TRBJ1-2	CASSLNNRITNYGYTF	TGTGCCAGCAGCTTAAACAACAGAATCACTAACTATGGCTACACCTTC
TRBV5-1	NA	NA	TRBJ2-5	CASSSSGSQETQYF	TGCGCCAGCAGCTCCTCAGGGTCCCAAGAGACCCAGTACTTC
TRBV6-2/TRBV6-3	NA	NA	TRBJ2-7	CASSHPRPASSYEQYF	TGTGCCAGCAGTCATCCCCGCCCAGCGAGCTCCTACGAGCAGTACTTC
TRBV18	TRBD1	NA	TRBJ1-1	CASSPLQGASTEAFF	TGTGCCAGCTCACCCTTACAGGGGGCGTCCACTGAAGCTTTCTTT